These T cell receptor beta chains were read from a single sample in a study of human T cells and chemical hapten exposure. TCRdb ran MiXCR on the RACE reads and lists one entry per CDR3 protein. Of about 42,000 distinct CDR3 sequences listed, around 12% are singletons. This material consisted of whole blood, taken in connection with sensitization to the hapten diphenylcyclopropenone (DPC). The receptor source for this set is a woman aged 30 to 39 with alopecia areata. Some clones in this sample may be carry-over from other donors' samples. The CDR3 runs from the conserved cysteine through the conserved F or W. The D gene is left open where the match is weak. Clone size is not always given. Where it is, it says once, few, many or a class for expanded clones.

TRBD2,TRBJ2-5,TRBV11-2,few,CASSLRGGAGGETQYF,TGTGCCAGCAGCCTGAGAGGGGGAGCGGGAGGAGAGACCCAGTACTTC
-,TRBJ1-1,TRBV27,many,CASKGVLLNTEAFF,TGTGCCAGCAAAGGGGTACTCTTGAACACTGAAGCTTTCTTT
TRBD1,TRBJ1-6,TRBV7-9,-,CASSTLDRIDSPLHF,TGTGCCAGCAGCACCCTGGACAGGATCGACTCACCCCTCCACTTT
-,TRBJ1-1,TRBV11-2,many,CASSLESSMNTEAFF,TGTGCCAGCAGCTTAGAATCCAGCATGAACACTGAAGCTTTCTTT
-,TRBJ2-6,TRBV7-3,-,CASGTTNRQALSSGANVLTF,TGTGCCAGTGGCACCACTAACCGACAGGCGCTATCCTCTGGGGCCAACGTCCTGACTTTC
TRBD2,TRBJ2-1,TRBV6-2/TRBV6-3,-,CASKTSLAGGPDEQFF,TGTGCCAGCAAGACCTCGCTAGCGGGAGGGCCGGATGAGCAGTTCTTC
TRBD2,TRBJ2-7,TRBV12-3/TRBV12-4,-,CASSYASGPYEQYF,TGTGCCAGCAGTTATGCTAGCGGCCCCTACGAGCAGTACTTC
-,TRBJ2-6,TRBV5-8,many,CASSLLPSIIAGANVLTF,TGTGCCAGCAGCTTACTACCCTCTATAATAGCTGGGGCCAACGTCCTGACTTTC
TRBD2,TRBJ2-7,TRBV9,many,CASSVGGLAGIYEQYF,TGTGCCAGCAGCGTAGGGGGACTAGCGGGCATCTACGAGCAGTACTTC
TRBD2,TRBJ2-1,TRBV28,few,CASSLRSGWANEQFF,TGTGCCAGCAGTTTACGTAGCGGGTGGGCCAATGAGCAGTTCTTC
TRBD2,TRBJ2-3,TRBV5-1,many,CASSVAGTSGSEADTQYF,TGCGCCAGCAGCGTCGCCGGGACTAGCGGGAGTGAGGCAGATACGCAGTATTTT
-,TRBJ2-5,TRBV20-1,few,CSATRSETQYF,TGCAGTGCTACCAGGTCCGAGACCCAGTACTTC
-,TRBJ1-1,TRBV7-2,-,CASSQTLQGTEAFF,TGTGCCAGCAGCCAAACCCTCCAGGGAACTGAAGCTTTCTTT
TRBD2,TRBJ2-7,TRBV18,many,CASSLTSGSVYEQYF,TGTGCCAGCTCACTCACTAGCGGGAGTGTTTACGAGCAGTACTTC
-,TRBJ2-1,TRBV6-5,many,CASSWTGPINEQFF,TGTGCCAGCAGTTGGACCGGGCCCATTAATGAGCAGTTCTTC
TRBD1,TRBJ1-1,TRBV11-2,many,CASSLARQGGLNTEAFF,TGTGCCAGCAGCTTAGCAAGACAGGGAGGGTTGAACACTGAAGCTTTCTTT
-,TRBJ2-1,TRBV20-1,few,CSAREKLTRGYGQFF,TGCAGTGCTAGAGAAAAACTTACCAGGGGTTATGGGCAGTTCTTC
TRBD1,TRBJ2-4,TRBV28,many,CATNRDRGRRIQYF,TGTGCCACGAACCGGGACAGGGGGCGACGGATTCAGTACTTC
TRBD2,TRBJ2-1,TRBV12-3/TRBV12-4,few,CASRPGLAKINEQFF,TGTGCCAGCAGACCGGGACTAGCGAAGATCAATGAGCAGTTCTTC
-,TRBJ2-5,TRBV28,-,CASSRNQGPGETQYF,TGTGCCAGCAGTCGAAACCAGGGTCCGGGAGAGACCCAGTACTTC
-,TRBJ2-1,TRBV29-1,few,CSVRLREQFF,TGCAGCGTGAGACTTCGGGAGCAGTTCTTC
TRBD1,TRBJ2-1,TRBV5-1,many,CASSLIRGTYNEQFF,TGCGCCAGCAGCTTGATCAGGGGGACCTACAATGAGCAGTTCTTC
-,TRBJ2-7,TRBV20-1,many,CSASRDYEQYF,TGCAGTGCTAGCAGGGACTACGAGCAGTACTTC
-,TRBJ2-6,TRBV11-2,many,CASSLFGGNSGANVLTF,TGTGCCAGCAGCTTGTTTGGGGGGAACTCTGGGGCCAACGTCCTGACTTTC
TRBD1,TRBJ1-2,TRBV7-2,few,CASSRKDRWDGYTF,TGTGCCAGCAGCCGGAAGGACAGGTGGGATGGCTACACCTTC
TRBD2,TRBJ2-5,TRBV6-2/TRBV6-3,few,CASSYSFREEVETQYF,TGTGCCAGCAGTTACAGTTTTCGGGAGGAAGTAGAGACCCAGTACTTC
TRBD1,TRBJ1-4,TRBV19,few,CASSPDRVNNEKLFF,TGTGCCAGTAGTCCAGACAGGGTCAATAATGAAAAACTGTTTTTT
-,TRBJ1-5,TRBV21-1,-,CASSKGVWGYTNQPQHF,TGTGCCAGCAGCAAAGGTGTATGGGGCTATACCAATCAGCCCCAGCATTTT
-,TRBJ2-3,TRBV20-1,many,CSARAPATSTDTQYF,TGCAGTGCTAGAGCCCCAGCCACTAGCACAGATACGCAGTATTTT
-,TRBJ2-3,TRBV21-1,few,CASNPGQDSTDTQYF,TGTGCCAGCAACCCGGGACAGGACAGCACAGATACGCAGTATTTT
-,TRBJ2-2,TRBV6-2/TRBV6-3,-,CASRRAVNTGELFF,TGTGCCAGCAGAAGAGCGGTGAACACCGGGGAGCTGTTTTTT
-,TRBJ2-7,TRBV28,many,CASNRGRGLEQYF,TGTGCCAGCAACAGGGGGAGGGGCCTCGAGCAGTACTTC
TRBD2,TRBJ2-2,TRBV29-1,-,CSCSGRLTGELFF,TGCAGCTGTAGCGGGAGGTTGACCGGGGAGCTGTTTTTT
-,TRBJ2-2,TRBV20-1,-,CSARDLPVTGELFF,TGCAGTGCTAGAGATCTCCCAGTCACCGGGGAGCTGTTTTTT
-,TRBJ2-7,TRBV2,many,CASGGRTYEQYF,TGTGCCAGCGGGGGCCGGACCTACGAGCAGTACTTC
-,TRBJ2-7,TRBV6-5,few,CASSSPPPPYEQYF,TGTGCCAGCAGTTCACCCCCCCCACCCTACGAGCAGTACTTC
TRBD2,TRBJ2-5,TRBV7-6,few,CASSQSGGRLGTQYF,TGTGCCAGCAGCCAGAGCGGGGGCCGATTGGGGACCCAGTACTTC
-,TRBJ2-3,TRBV2,many,CASQGRESADTQYF,TGTGCCAGCCAAGGCCGGGAGAGCGCAGATACGCAGTATTTT
-,TRBJ2-3,TRBV27,many,CASSLADTQYF,TGTGCCAGCAGTTTGGCGGATACGCAGTATTTT
TRBD2,TRBJ2-1,TRBV5-4,many,CASSFLAGTYNEQFF,TGTGCCAGCAGCTTTCTAGCGGGGACCTACAATGAGCAGTTCTTC
-,TRBJ2-1,TRBV28,many,CASSSGVPYNEQFF,TGTGCCAGCAGTTCAGGGGTTCCCTACAATGAGCAGTTCTTC
TRBD2,TRBJ2-5,TRBV2,many,CASKLAGSETQYF,TGTGCCAGCAAACTAGCGGGAAGTGAGACCCAGTACTTC
-,TRBJ2-5,TRBV7-9,few,CASDRQGGQETQYF,TGTGCCAGCGACAGACAGGGAGGCCAAGAGACCCAGTACTTC
-,TRBJ2-1,TRBV7-9,many,CASSLSGGTNEQFF,TGTGCCAGCAGCTTGTCTGGCGGGACCAATGAGCAGTTCTTC
TRBD2,TRBJ2-3,TRBV20-1,many,CSAPGLAGVDTQYF,TGCAGTGCTCCCGGGCTAGCGGGAGTGGATACGCAGTATTTT
-,TRBJ1-1,TRBV28,-,CASSLRSLSAAFF,TGTGCCAGCAGTTTAAGAAGCCTTAGCGCTGCTTTCTTT
TRBD2,TRBJ2-7,TRBV5-1,few,CASSLGLATYEQYF,TGCGCCAGCAGCTTGGGACTAGCGACCTACGAGCAGTACTTC
-,TRBJ1-2,TRBV5-5,few,CASSLDAYYGYTF,TGTGCCAGCAGCTTGGATGCATACTATGGCTACACCTTC
TRBD2,TRBJ2-2,TRBV18,many,CASSPVAGANTGELFF,TGTGCCAGCTCACCAGTAGCGGGGGCGAACACCGGGGAGCTGTTTTTT
TRBD1,TRBJ1-5,TRBV7-6,many,CASSTGTGDQPQHF,TGTGCCAGCAGCACCGGGACAGGGGATCAGCCCCAGCATTTT
-,TRBJ2-1,TRBV7-6,-,CASSFALSNEQFF,TGTGCCAGCAGCTTCGCCCTATCCAATGAGCAGTTCTTC
-,TRBJ2-7,TRBV20-1,-,CSANRDEGTTYEQYF,TGCAGTGCTAACAGGGATGAGGGAACCACCTACGAGCAGTACTTC
TRBD2,TRBJ2-7,TRBV27,few,CASSRTSGAYEQYF,TGTGCCAGCAGCCGGACTAGCGGGGCCTACGAGCAGTACTTC